The 32 T cell receptor beta chains reported below all come from one sample, sequenced in a study of memory CD4+ T cells and cytomegalovirus serostatus. TCRdb keeps only in-frame clones here, not all; method: immunoSEQ multiplex PCR. Among tens of thousands of clones listed, 82% were seen once. Single viable CD3+CD4+CD8-CD45RO+ cells were sorted as the memory CD4+ T cells. The material sequenced was memory CD4+ T cells from blood. These TCRs come from an adult in good health and CMV-seronegative. Some clones in this sample may be carry-over from other donors' samples.

This clone was detected a few times. The chain uses TRBV7-2 and TRBJ2-3, with TRBD1 identical over 8 bases. Germline CDR1 and CDR2: SGHTA and FQGNSA. The CDR3 consists of 16 residues. The V segment lost 5 bases and the J segment 5 bases; nucleotides outside the gene matches: 12. The CDR3 sequence: CASSPQYPGGKDTQYF. CDR3 in DNA: TGTGCCAGCAGCCCCCAATACCCAGGGGGCAAAGATACGCAGTATTTT.

This clone occurred once. V gene TRBV28 combines with J gene TRBJ1-1, with D perhaps matching TRBD1 (5 bases). Germline V gene sequence: CDR1 MDHEN, CDR2 SYDVKM. Trimming stripped 5 bases from V and 8 bases from J, with 15 bases between. This CDR3 is 13 amino acids long. CDR3 coding DNA: TGTGCCAGCAGTCAGGACTGGGCAGGGGAAGCTTTCTTT. Its protein product is CASSQDWAGEAFF.

A remark on this clone: In the same sample, other DNA sequences code for this CDR3. The rearrangement joins TRBV7-2 to TRBJ1-5; no clear D gene. V lost 2 bases to trimming and J lost 4 bases, with 6 bases between them. CDR1 SGHTA and CDR2 FQGNSA come from the germline V gene. The CDR3 has 13 residues. In DNA, the CDR3 is TGTGCCAGCAGCTTAACAAGGAATCAGCCCCAGCATTTT. Translated, it gives CASSLTRNQPQHF.

This chain's CDR3 is CASSSRQGGTEAFF. The CDR3 DNA is TGCGCCAGCAGCTCCCGACAGGGCGGGACTGAAGCTTTCTTT. V is TRBV4-1 and J is TRBJ1-1, with 7 nucleotides matching TRBD1. V shed 5 bases, J shed 5 bases, and the junction held 8 bases outside the gene matches. The CDR3 length is 14 residues. Per germline, CDR1 MGHRA and CDR2 YSYEKL.

V is TRBV28 and J is TRBJ1-2; D is uncertain. The germline V gene encodes CDR1 MDHEN and CDR2 SYDVKM. Trimming left V 2 bases short and J 1 base short, with 5 bases between. This CDR3 comprises 13 residues. CDR3 amino acids: CASSLKVNYGYTF. In nucleotides, the CDR3 is TGTGCCAGCAGTTTAAAGGTTAACTATGGCTACACCTTC.

The chain links TRBV30 to TRBJ2-7, with D possibly being TRBD1 (6 bases). This CDR3 is built from 14 residues. Germline values: CDR1 GTSNPN, CDR2 SVGIG (reference sequence). The V gene lost 0 bases and the J gene lost 6 bases, with 15 bases spanning the gap. The CDR3 DNA sequence: TGTGCCTGGAGTGTGGCCGACAGGCATGGCGAGCAGTACTTC. Translated: CAWSVADRHGEQYF.

V gene TRBV6-1 combines with J gene TRBJ1-5; D not certain. CDR1 MNHNS and CDR2 SASEGT come from the germline V gene. Between the trimmed V and J ends, which lost 0 bases and 9 bases, there was a span of 15 bases. The CDR3 runs to 15 residues. CDR3 in amino acids: CASSEAGGRERPQHF. CDR3 nucleotide sequence: TGTGCCAGCAGTGAAGCGGGTGGACGTGAACGGCCCCAGCATTTT.

A remark on this clone: At the DNA level, this CDR3 is encoded by other sequences in the same sample as well. The chain recombines TRBV5-1 with TRBJ1-2, with 8 bases aligning to TRBD1. The J segment lost 1 base and the V segment lost 1 base, leaving 3 bases of the junction unmatched. Germline values: CDR1 SGHRS, CDR2 YFSETQ. The CDR3 spans 15 residues. In DNA, the CDR3 is TGCGCCAGCAGCTTGACAGGGGGACTTAACTATGGCTACACCTTC. As protein: CASSLTGGLNYGYTF.

The chain uses TRBV5-1 and TRBJ1-6; D ambiguous. CDR1 is SGHRS, CDR2 YFSETQ, per germline. V gave up 3 bases and J gave up 8 bases, with 12 bases separating them. The CDR3 consists of 14 residues. The CDR3 spells CASSWRGADSPLHF. For the CDR3, the DNA is TGCGCCAGCAGCTGGCGGGGTGCAGATTCACCCCTCCACTTT.

The chain recombines TRBV28 with TRBJ1-5, with unresolved D. The CDR3 has 14 residues. From germline, CDR1 is MDHEN and CDR2 SYDVKM. Deletions cut 10 bases from V and 4 bases from J, with 17 bases between. The DNA for the CDR3 is TGTGCCACAACTAGCCATTTGGGAAATCAGCCCCAGCATTTT. Translated, it gives CATTSHLGNQPQHF.

The chain is built from TRBV28 and TRBJ1-1; D may be TRBD1 (5 bases). The CDR3 spans 14 residues. Germline CDR1 is MDHEN and CDR2 is SYDVKM. V was clipped by 5 bases and J by 1 base, with 11 bases between them. The CDR3 coding sequence is TGTGCCAGCAGTCTAACCCAGGGGAACACTGAAGCTTTCTTT. This encodes CASSLTQGNTEAFF.

The chain links TRBV4-2 to TRBJ2-7; TRBD2 agrees at 13 bases. Per the germline V gene, CDR1 is LGHNA and CDR2 is YNFKEQ. This CDR3 contains 17 residues. V lost 5 bases, J lost 5 bases, and 12 bases stayed unmatched. The CDR3 reads CASSVDRTSGSRNEQYF. The CDR3 nucleotides read TGTGCCAGCAGCGTAGACCGGACTAGCGGGAGTAGAAACGAGCAGTACTTC.

The V gene is TRBV6-5, the J gene TRBJ2-3; D gene ambiguous. This CDR3 is built from 14 residues. V dropped 4 bases and J dropped 5 bases, with 13 bases sitting between them. The V gene's germline CDR1 is MNHEY and CDR2 SVGAGI. This CDR3 is CASSLIGPGDTQYF. CDR3 sequence (DNA): TGTGCCAGCAGTTTAATCGGCCCCGGAGATACGCAGTATTTT.

The chain is built from TRBV25-1 and TRBJ2-1, with a tentative D call TRBD2 (6 bases). This CDR3 region has 15 residues. Germline values: CDR1 MGHDK, CDR2 SYGVNS. Trimming took off 3 bases at V and 8 bases at J, with 17 bases between the two ends. Here the CDR3 reads CASSEPLVGRHEQFF. In DNA, the CDR3 is TGTGCCAGCAGTGAGCCCCTAGTAGGGAGGCATGAGCAGTTCTTC.

The chain uses TRBV2 and TRBJ2-3, with 10 bases that match TRBD2. This CDR3 is built from 17 residues. The germline gives CDR1 SNHLY, CDR2 FYNNEI. Losses at the gene ends were 6 bases for V and 4 bases for J; bases not matched to a gene: 13. Here the CDR3 reads CASRKGVAGGLSDTQYF. Written as DNA, the CDR3 is TGTGCCAGCAGGAAAGGAGTAGCGGGAGGCTTATCAGATACGCAGTATTTT.

The chain combines TRBV30 with TRBJ2-3; either TRBD1 or TRBD2 may fit D (5 bases each). Deletions cut 8 bases from V and 2 bases from J, with 14 bases between. The germline gives CDR1 GTSNPN, CDR2 SVGIG (reference sequence). The CDR3 length is 13 residues. CDR3 sequence: CALRRGATDTQYF. The CDR3 nucleotides are TGTGCCCTCCGCCGAGGGGCCACAGATACGCAGTATTTT.

This chain's CDR3 is CASARDANEKLFF. The CDR3 nucleotides are TGTGCCAGCGCCCGGGACGCCAATGAAAAACTGTTTTTT. V gene TRBV9 combines with J gene TRBJ1-4, with D maybe TRBD1 (5 bases). Germline CDR1 is SGDLS and CDR2 is YYNGEE. Trimming took 7 bases from V and 5 from J, leaving 12 bases between them. CDR3 length equals 13 residues.

This chain links TRBV27 with TRBJ2-1, with a tentative D call TRBD1 (6 bases). Trimming removed 4 bases at V and 0 bases at J, with 13 bases between. Germline-derived CDR1 and CDR2 are MNHEY and SMNVEV (reference sequence). The CDR3 is made up of 16 amino acids. CDR3 nucleotides: TGTGCCAGCAGTTCCCGGTGGGGGCGCTCCTACAATGAGCAGTTCTTC. Residues: CASSSRWGRSYNEQFF.

The rearrangement uses TRBV9 and TRBJ1-4, with 10 bases matching TRBD1. J was trimmed by 0 bases and V by 4 bases; bases with no gene match: 9. The CDR3 is 18 residues long. In germline, CDR1 is SGDLS, CDR2 YYNGEE. The CDR3 sequence: CASSPRPGTGATNEKLFF. CDR3 sequence (DNA): TGTGCCAGCAGCCCCCGTCCCGGGACAGGGGCAACTAATGAAAAACTGTTTTTT.

In DNA, the CDR3 is TGTGCCAGTCAGAAGGGAATGAACACTGAAGCTTTCTTT. It specifies CASQKGMNTEAFF. V and J are TRBV6-1 and TRBJ1-1; D is uncertain. In germline, CDR1 is MNHNS, CDR2 SASEGT. Trimming stripped 9 bases from V and 0 bases from J, with 11 bases between. This CDR3 has 13 residues.

This clone was detected only once. The chain recombines TRBV5-1 with TRBJ1-3, with TRBD1 as a possible D gene (6 bases). The CDR3 is 15 residues long. Trimming cost V 2 bases and J 4 bases, with 13 bases left between them. Germline V gene sequence: CDR1 SGHRS, CDR2 YFSETQ. The CDR3 coding sequence is TGCGCCAGCAGCTTCGGATCGGGGGCGGGAAACACCATATATTTT. It translates to CASSFGSGAGNTIYF.

This sequence joins TRBV30 and TRBJ1-2; D unresolved. The CDR3 spans 17 residues. Looked up from germline, CDR1 is GTSNPN and CDR2 is SVGIG (reference sequence). Trimming left V 0 bases short and J 0 bases short, with 17 bases between. CDR3 amino acids: CAWSVLASLRANYGYTF. The CDR3 region has the DNA TGTGCCTGGAGTGTATTAGCCAGCCTTCGAGCTAACTATGGCTACACCTTC. Together with reference TRBV30 and TRBJ1-2, the CDR3 gives the full variable domain: SQTIHQWPATLVQPVGSPLSLECTVEGTSNPNLYWYRQAAGRGLQLLFYSVGIGQISSEVPQNLSASRPQDRQFILSSKKLLLSDSGFYLCAWSVLASLRANYGYTFGSGTRLTVV.

The chain couples TRBV2 to TRBJ2-5, with 8 bases aligning to TRBD1. The J segment lost 4 bases and the V segment lost 11 bases, leaving 9 bases of the junction unmatched. CDR1 and CDR2 (germline): SNHLY, FYNNEI. This CDR3 has 13 amino acids. The CDR3 spells CAGGRGLGETQYF. The DNA for the CDR3 is TGTGCCGGCGGCAGGGGGCTCGGAGAGACCCAGTACTTC.

J is TRBJ2-1 and V is TRBV4-2; either TRBD1 or TRBD2 may supply D (5 bases each). Trimming stripped 1 base from V and 6 bases from J, with 16 bases between. Germline V gene sequence: CDR1 LGHNA, CDR2 YNFKEQ. The CDR3 covers 16 residues. The CDR3 reads CASSQGRDPGSNEQFF. In DNA, the CDR3 is TGTGCCAGCAGCCAAGGACGGGACCCAGGGAGCAATGAGCAGTTCTTC.

The sample holds a few counts of this clone. The rearrangement links TRBV28 to TRBJ2-7; D unclear. Germline assignment: CDR1 MDHEN and CDR2 SYDVKM. This CDR3 is built from 11 residues. Trimming removed 4 bases at V and 3 bases at J, with 4 bases between. The CDR3 protein is CASSSFYEQYF. As DNA, the CDR3 is TGTGCCAGCAGTTCCTTCTACGAGCAGTACTTC.

This chain connects TRBV4-2 to TRBJ2-1, with TRBD1 identical over 10 bases. CDR1 and CDR2 from the germline V gene are LGHNA and YNFKEQ. This CDR3 comprises 14 residues. Unmatched junction bases numbered 5, after V lost 3 bases and J lost 9 bases. The CDR3 region is CASSQGDRGGEQFF. The CDR3 DNA sequence: TGTGCCAGCAGCCAGGGGGACAGGGGAGGTGAGCAGTTCTTC.

The V call is TRBV7-2, the J call TRBJ1-1; 7 bases line up with TRBD1. The germline gives CDR1 SGHTA, CDR2 FQGNSA. V lost 4 bases and J lost 2; bases outside the gene matches: 4. The length of the CDR3 is 14 residues. The CDR3 region has the DNA TGTGCCAGCAGCTCCCAGGGGGGCAACACTGAAGCTTTCTTT. Translated, it gives CASSSQGGNTEAFF.

This chain connects TRBV4-3 to TRBJ2-6; 8 bases match TRBD1. Germline assignment: CDR1 LGHNA and CDR2 YSLEER. Unmatched junction bases numbered 1, after V lost 3 bases and J lost 3 bases. This CDR3 is 15 amino acids long. This CDR3 reads CASSHTGGGANVLTF. The DNA of the CDR3 is TGCGCCAGCAGCCACACAGGGGGTGGGGCCAACGTCCTGACTTTC.

The rearrangement uses TRBV28 and TRBJ2-7; D perhaps matches TRBD2 (6 bases). The CDR3 is 13 amino acids. Germline V lookup: CDR1 MDHEN, CDR2 SYDVKM. The ends were cut back, 5 bases at V and 3 bases at J, with 11 bases in the middle. CDR3 region: CASSGTPDYEQYF. CDR3 sequence (DNA): TGTGCCAGCAGTGGGACTCCAGACTACGAGCAGTACTTC.

The genes are TRBV11-2 and TRBJ1-3; unclear D gene. The CDR3 runs to 13 residues. Germline V gene sequence: CDR1 SGHAT, CDR2 FQNNGV. Deletions cut 3 bases from V and 4 bases from J, with 7 bases between. The CDR3 is CASSFGTGNTIYF. The DNA for the CDR3 is TGTGCCAGCAGCTTTGGCACGGGAAACACCATATATTTT.

For the CDR3, the DNA is TGTGCCAGCAGCTTAGCCCCATTCGATACGCAGTATTTT. Its translation: CASSLAPFDTQYF. The V call is TRBV7-9, the J call TRBJ2-3; D remains ambiguous. Germline CDR1 SEHNR, CDR2 FQNEAQ (reference sequence). The CDR3 is made up of 13 amino acids. Deletions cut 0 bases from V and 6 bases from J, with 7 bases between.

The chain links TRBV28 to TRBJ1-1; the D gene is possibly TRBD1 (5 bases). The CDR3 sequence is 14 residues long. V lost 4 bases and J 5 bases, leaving 14 bases between the germline ends. CDR1 and CDR2 (germline): MDHEN, SYDVKM. CDR3 in DNA: TGTGCCAGCAGTTCGTATTTGGGGCGGACTGAAGCTTTCTTT. Protein: CASSSYLGRTEAFF.